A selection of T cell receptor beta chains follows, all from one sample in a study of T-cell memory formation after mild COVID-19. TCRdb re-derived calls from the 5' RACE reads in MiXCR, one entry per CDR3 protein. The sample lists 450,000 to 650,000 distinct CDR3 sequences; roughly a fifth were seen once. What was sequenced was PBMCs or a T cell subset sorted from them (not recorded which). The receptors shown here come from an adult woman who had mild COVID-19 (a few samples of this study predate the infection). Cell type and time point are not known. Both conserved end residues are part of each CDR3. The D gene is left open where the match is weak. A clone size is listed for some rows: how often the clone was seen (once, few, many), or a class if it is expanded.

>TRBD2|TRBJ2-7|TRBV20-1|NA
TGCAGTGCTAGAGATCGGACTAGCGGGAGCGTGTTGGGCTACGAGCAGTACTTC
CSARDRTSGSVLGYEQYF
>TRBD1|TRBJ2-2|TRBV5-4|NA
TGTGCCAGCAGCCGGACAGGGATTGACACCGGGGAGCTGTTTTTT
CASSRTGIDTGELFF
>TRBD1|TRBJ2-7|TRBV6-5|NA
TGTGCCAGCAGACGAACCGGGACAGGGGACCGCTACGAGCAGTACTTC
CASRRTGTGDRYEQYF
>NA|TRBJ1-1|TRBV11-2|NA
TGTGCCAGCAGCTTAGCAGGGGTCACTGAAGCTTTCTTT
CASSLAGVTEAFF
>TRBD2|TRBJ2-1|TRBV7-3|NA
TGTGCCAGCAGCTTAATGGGCCTGGGCGGGGGAGACTACAATGAGCAGTTCTTC
CASSLMGLGGGDYNEQFF
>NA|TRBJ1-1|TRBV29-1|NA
TGCAGCGTTGTGAACGGGGGGGAGGGCACTGAAGCTTTCTTT
CSVVNGGEGTEAFF
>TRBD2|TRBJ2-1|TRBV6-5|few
TGTGCCAGCAGTTCCTCCGGGACTAGCGGGGATGAGCAGTTCTTC
CASSSSGTSGDEQFF
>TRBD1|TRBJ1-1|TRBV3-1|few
TGTGCCAGCAAGCGACAGGGTCTCAACACTGAAGCTTTCTTT
CASKRQGLNTEAFF
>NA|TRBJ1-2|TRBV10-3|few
TGTGCCACCCGCGAGGATGGGACTGGTGGCTACACCTTC
CATREDGTGGYTF
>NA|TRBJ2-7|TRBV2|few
TGTGCCAGCAGTGAGGGGGCCAGAAAGGTTTCCATGGCCTACGAGCAGTACTTC
CASSEGARKVSMAYEQYF
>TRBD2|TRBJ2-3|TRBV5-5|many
TGTGCCAGCAGCTTGACTAGCGGGAGTGCAGATACGCAGTATTTT
CASSLTSGSADTQYF
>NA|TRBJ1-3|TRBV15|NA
TGTGCCACCAGCATGGATATGGGAGGGCTCTCTGGAAACACCATATATTTT
CATSMDMGGLSGNTIYF
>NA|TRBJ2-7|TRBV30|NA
TGTGCCTGGAGTGTACGATTGACGGTGGAGGGGGAGCAGTACTTC
CAWSVRLTVEGEQYF
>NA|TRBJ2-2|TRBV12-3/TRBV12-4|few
TGTGCCAGCAGCTTAGCGGAGGCCGGGGAGCTGTTTTTT
CASSLAEAGELFF
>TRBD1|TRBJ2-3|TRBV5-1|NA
TGCGCCAGCAGCAATGACAGGGGCCCAGATACGCAGTATTTT
CASSNDRGPDTQYF
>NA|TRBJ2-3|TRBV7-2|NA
TGTGCCAGCAGCTTAGTAGTTACTAGCTCAGATACGCAGTATTTT
CASSLVVTSSDTQYF
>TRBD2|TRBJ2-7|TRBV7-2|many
TGTGCCAGCAGCTCACTAGCGGGAGTTGGCGAGCAGTACTTC
CASSSLAGVGEQYF
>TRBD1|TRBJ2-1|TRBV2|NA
TGTGCCAGCAGCACCACACCCATAGGACAGGGTGGGCAGTTCTTC
CASSTTPIGQGGQFF
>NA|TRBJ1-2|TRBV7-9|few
TGTGCCAGCAGCATAGACAACTATGGCTACACCTTC
CASSIDNYGYTF
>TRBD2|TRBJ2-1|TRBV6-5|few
TGTGCCAGCAGTTACTCCGGGACTAGCGGGAATTGGGAGCAGTTCTTC
CASSYSGTSGNWEQFF
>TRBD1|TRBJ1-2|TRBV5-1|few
TGCGCCAGCAGCTTGAGGGGGCCTGGTGGCTATGGCTACACCTTC
CASSLRGPGGYGYTF
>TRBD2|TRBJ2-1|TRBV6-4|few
TGTGCCAGCAGTGAGACTAGCGGGGGGCTTAATGAGCAGTTCTTC
CASSETSGGLNEQFF
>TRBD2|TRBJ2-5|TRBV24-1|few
TGTGCCACCAGTGCTAGCGGGAGGGTTTCAAGGACCCAGTACTTC
CATSASGRVSRTQYF
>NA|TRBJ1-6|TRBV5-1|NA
TGCGCCAGCAGCTCCCGACAGGTCGAGAATTCACCCCTCCACTTT
CASSSRQVENSPLHF
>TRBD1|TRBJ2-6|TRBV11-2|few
TGTGCCAGCAGCGTACCGGGACAGGGGTTTGCTGGGGCCAACGTCCTGACTTTC
CASSVPGQGFAGANVLTF
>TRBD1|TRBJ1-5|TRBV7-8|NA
TGTGCCAGCAGCGCAGGGACAGCAAATCAGCCCCAGCATTTT
CASSAGTANQPQHF
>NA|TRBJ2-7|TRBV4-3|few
TGCGCCAGCAGCCAAGATATGGGCTCCTATTACGAGCAGTACTTC
CASSQDMGSYYEQYF
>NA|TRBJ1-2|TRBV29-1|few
TGCAGCGTTGAGTTAGGACAGAACTATGGCTACACCTTC
CSVELGQNYGYTF
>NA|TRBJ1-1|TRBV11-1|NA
TGTGCCAGCAGCTCCTCCAGGGTTGGGGGCACTGAAGCTTTCTTT
CASSSSRVGGTEAFF
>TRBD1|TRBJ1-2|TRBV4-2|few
TGTGCCAGCAGCCAAGTAGGGACAGAGAGGTACTATGGCTACACCTTC
CASSQVGTERYYGYTF
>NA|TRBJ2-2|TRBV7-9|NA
TGTGCCAGCAGCGACGGGTCTACGGAAGGCGGGGAGCTGTTTTTT
CASSDGSTEGGELFF
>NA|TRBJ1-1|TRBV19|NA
TGTGCCAGTAGTATCACCCGGAGTGAGGGGGGAACTGAAGCTTTCTTT
CASSITRSEGGTEAFF
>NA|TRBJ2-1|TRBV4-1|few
TGCGCCAGCAGCCAAGATAGGAATGAGCAGTTCTTC
CASSQDRNEQFF
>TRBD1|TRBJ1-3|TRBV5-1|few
TGCGCCAGCAGCTTAGGCCTGAGGGGACAGGGTGGAAACACCATATATTTT
CASSLGLRGQGGNTIYF
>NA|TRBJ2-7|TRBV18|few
TGTGCCAGCTCACCGGCCTCCCTCAACTACGAGCAGTACTTC
CASSPASLNYEQYF
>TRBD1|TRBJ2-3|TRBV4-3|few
TGCGCCAGCAGCCGTACAGGGGGGCCAGATACGCAGTATTTT
CASSRTGGPDTQYF
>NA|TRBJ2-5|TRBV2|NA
TGTGCCAGCAGTGAAAAGCGGAATCAGTACTTC
CASSEKRNQYF
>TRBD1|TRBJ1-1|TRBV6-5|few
TGTGCCAGCAGCAAGACAGGGAGGATGAACACTGAAGCTTTCTTT
CASSKTGRMNTEAFF
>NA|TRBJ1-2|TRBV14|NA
TGTGCCAGCAGCCAAGTCTTCCGGGATGGCTACACCTTC
CASSQVFRDGYTF
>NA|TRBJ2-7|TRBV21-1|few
TGTGCCAGCAGCGAAACCGGGACAGGGGGCGACGAGCAGTACTTC
CASSETGTGGDEQYF